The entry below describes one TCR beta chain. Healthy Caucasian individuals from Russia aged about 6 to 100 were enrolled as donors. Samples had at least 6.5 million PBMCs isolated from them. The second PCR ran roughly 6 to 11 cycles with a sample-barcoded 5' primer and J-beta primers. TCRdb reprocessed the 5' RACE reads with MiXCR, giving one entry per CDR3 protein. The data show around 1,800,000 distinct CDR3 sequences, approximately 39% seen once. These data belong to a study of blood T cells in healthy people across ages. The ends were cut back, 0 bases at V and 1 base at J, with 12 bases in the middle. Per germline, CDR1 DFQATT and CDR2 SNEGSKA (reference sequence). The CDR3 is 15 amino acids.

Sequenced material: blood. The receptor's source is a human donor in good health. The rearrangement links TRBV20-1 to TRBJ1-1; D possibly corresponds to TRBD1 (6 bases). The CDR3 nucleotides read TGCAGTGCTAGAGATTTTCAGGACAGGAACACTGAAGCTTTCTTT. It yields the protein CSARDFQDRNTEAFF.